This T cell receptor (beta chain) was retrieved from a study of OX40 agonist ivuxolimab in advanced cancers. Across the study: A partial response was reached by three patients: one with hepatocellular carcinoma and two with cutaneous melanoma.

About this clone: Its antigen remains unknown.

The ends were cut back, 5 bases at V and 2 bases at J, with 10 bases in the middle. The CDR3 sequence is 13 residues long. Germline loops: CDR1 LNHDA, CDR2 SQIVND (reference sequence). Study-wide results and limits: The study found that CD8+ T cells averaged more expanded clones than CD4+.

TCRdb's copy holds only in-frame clones and misses some; the assay was immunoSEQ multiplex PCR. The sample consists of 65,000 to 95,000 clones, 85% to 95% of them appearing once. This specimen was CD4+ or CD8+ T cells sorted from blood, taken in a trial of the OX40 agonist ivuxolimab. This TCR was sampled from an adult with an advanced solid tumor such as melanoma, head and neck, liver or kidney cancer. The chain is built from TRBV19 and TRBJ2-7, with TRBD1 as a possible D gene (7 bases). CDR3 region: CASSAGQPYEQYF. In DNA form, the CDR3 reads TGTGCCAGTAGTGCGGGACAGCCCTACGAGCAGTACTTC.